This entry lists 21 T cell receptor beta chains sequenced from one sample in a study of T cells in pancreatic ductal adenocarcinoma. No neoadjuvant therapy was given to the selected pancreatic ductal adenocarcinoma patients before their surgery. Repertoires were generated with immunoSEQ multiplex PCR, while TCRdb's copy carries only in-frame clones and drops some. The sample shows roughly 9,500 clones, 85% to 90% of them seen only once. The sample taken for sequencing was PBMCs. The receptor source for this set is a human donor with pancreatic ductal adenocarcinoma.

The gene calls are TRBV6-5 and TRBJ2-7, with TRBD1 as a possible D gene (6 bases). This CDR3 has 14 residues. V was shortened by 4 bases and J by 0 bases, with 10 bases between the two germline ends. Germline assignment: CDR1 MNHEY and CDR2 SVGAGI. The CDR3 spells CASSSQGSSYEQYF. CDR3 DNA sequence: TGTGCCAGCAGTTCCCAGGGGAGCTCCTACGAGCAGTACTTC.

This chain joins TRBV10-1 and TRBJ1-5; the match to TRBD1 covers 7 bases. This CDR3 has 15 amino acids. V trimming: 7 bases; J trimming: 0 bases; junction bases outside the gene matches: 6. The germline CDR1 and CDR2 sequences are WNHNN and SYGVQD (reference sequence). CDR3 in amino acids: CASNPGQFSNQPQHF. The CDR3 DNA reads TGCGCCAGCAACCCGGGACAGTTTAGCAATCAGCCCCAGCATTTT.

This clone has a single count. This chain links TRBV2 with TRBJ2-3; D not certain. The CDR3 sequence is 13 residues long. Trimming cost V 4 bases and J 1 base, with 6 bases left between them. Germline-derived CDR1 and CDR2 are SNHLY and FYNNEI. The CDR3 DNA sequence: TGTGCCAGCAGTGCCCGGGGCACAGATACGCAGTATTTT. Protein sequence: CASSARGTDTQYF.

This clone was recorded only once. The genes are TRBV9 and TRBJ2-7; TRBD2 might be the D (5 bases). CDR1 and CDR2 (germline): SGDLS, YYNGEE. The V and J ends lost 4 bases and 0 bases respectively, with 14 bases between them. This CDR3 spans 15 amino acids. The chain's CDR3 is CASSPTIRSSYEQYF. The CDR3 DNA reads as TGTGCCAGCAGCCCGACTATAAGGAGCTCCTACGAGCAGTACTTC.

J is TRBJ1-2 and V is TRBV6-5; 9 bases align to TRBD1. Trimming at V came to 6 bases and at J to 5 bases, leaving 10 bases not matched to a gene. The CDR3 loop spans 15 amino acids. CDR1 and CDR2 from the germline V gene are MNHEY and SVGAGI. The DNA for the CDR3 is TGTGCCAGCAGCCTAACCCCCGGGACAGGGTATGGCTACACCTTC. Its translation is CASSLTPGTGYGYTF.

The rearrangement links TRBV30 to TRBJ2-3; maybe TRBD2 (6 bases). CDR3 size: 14 residues. Germline V CDR1 and CDR2: GTSNPN, SVGIG (reference sequence). The V and J ends lost 2 bases and 1 base respectively, with 10 bases between them. In DNA, the CDR3 is TGTGCCTGGAGTCGGGGGTTCGGCACAGATACGCAGTATTTT. Encoded protein: CAWSRGFGTDTQYF.

This clone was picked up one time. The J gene is TRBJ1-1, the V gene TRBV5-1; TRBD1 matches at 8 bases. The CDR3 loop spans 13 amino acids. Germline V gene lookup returns CDR1 SGHRS and CDR2 YFSETQ. V lost 0 bases and J lost 11; bases outside the gene matches: 6. CDR3 residues: CASSLEMTGVAFF. For the CDR3, the DNA is TGCGCCAGCAGCTTGGAAATGACAGGGGTGGCTTTCTTT. Full variable domain (remainder filled in from reference TRBV5-1 and TRBJ1-1): KAGVTQTPRYLIKTRGQQVTLSCSPISGHRSVSWYQQTPGQGLQFLFEYFSETQRNKGNFPGRFSGRQFSNSRSEMNVSTLELGDSALYLCASSLEMTGVAFFGQGTRLTVV.

The rearrangement links TRBV15 to TRBJ2-3; 8 nucleotides align to TRBD1. V trimming: 5 bases; J trimming: 3 bases; junction bases outside the gene matches: 10. Germline V CDR1 and CDR2: LNHNV, YYDKDF (reference sequence). This CDR3 is built from 16 residues. CDR3 sequence (DNA): TGTGCCACCAGCGGCTCAGGGGGCGCCCGAACAGATACGCAGTATTTT. Encoded protein: CATSGSGGARTDTQYF.

Details on this clone: Distinct nucleotide sequences in the sample also encode this CDR3. The J gene is TRBJ1-2, the V gene TRBV28; D gene ambiguous. The CDR3 has 12 amino acids. The germline CDR1 and CDR2 sequences are MDHEN and SYDVKM. The V and J ends lost 1 base and 7 bases respectively, with 7 bases between them. The CDR3 DNA reads TGTGCCAGCAGTTTATTTGGAGGTGGCTACACCTTC. It encodes CASSLFGGGYTF.

The chain is built from TRBV2 and TRBJ2-6; D perhaps matches TRBD1 (5 bases). This CDR3 contains 18 residues. Germline-derived CDR1 and CDR2 are SNHLY and FYNNEI. V shed 3 bases and J shed 0 bases, with 15 bases lying between them. CDR3 DNA: TGTGCCAGCAGTGATGGACAAGGAAAAATCTCTGGGGCCAACGTCCTGACTTTC. It encodes CASSDGQGKISGANVLTF.

V is TRBV28 and J is TRBJ1-5; 10 nucleotides align to TRBD1. Germline trimming cut 6 bases from V and 7 bases from J; bases unmatched to any gene: 9. The CDR3 contains 15 residues. The germline CDR1 and CDR2 sequences are MDHEN and SYDVKM. The CDR3 DNA sequence: TGTGCCAGCAGACCTGCGACAGGGGGCTGGCAGCCCCAGCATTTT. This encodes CASRPATGGWQPQHF.

This chain links TRBV11-2 with TRBJ1-4; 7 bases line up with TRBD1. The germline V gene encodes CDR1 SGHAT and CDR2 FQNNGV. This CDR3 has 13 amino acids. Trimming took 1 base from V and 16 from J; bases not matched to a gene: 9. Written as DNA, the CDR3 is TGTGCCAGCAGCTTAGTGGCATCGACAGGGCCGTTTTTT. It encodes CASSLVASTGPFF.

The genes are TRBV2 and TRBJ1-5, with 10 nucleotides matching TRBD1. The V gene's germline CDR1 is SNHLY and CDR2 FYNNEI. This CDR3 spans 14 amino acids. V shed 8 bases and J 5 bases; nucleotides not matched to a gene: 6. CDR3 protein: CASVGDRGDQPQHF. In DNA form, the CDR3 reads TGTGCCAGCGTGGGGGACAGGGGTGATCAGCCCCAGCATTTT. The variable domain in full, completed from reference TRBV2 and TRBJ1-5, reads EPEVTQTPSHQVTQMGQEVILRCVPISNHLYFYWYRQILGQKVEFLVSFYNNEISEKSEIFDDQFSVERPDGSNFTLKIRSTKLEDSAMYFCASVGDRGDQPQHFGDGTRLSIL.

The rearrangement uses TRBV13 and TRBJ2-1; TRBD1 aligns across 9 bases. The junction had 14 bases not matched to a gene; V was cut back by 5 bases and J by 9 bases. The germline V gene has CDR1 PRHDT and CDR2 FYEKMQ (reference sequence). The CDR3 runs to 16 residues. The CDR3 nucleotides are TGTGCCAGCAGCCATACCGGGACAGGGCATCTTGGTGAGCAGTTCTTC. It is translated as CASSHTGTGHLGEQFF.

This chain links TRBV5-1 with TRBJ1-1; D perhaps matches TRBD1 (6 bases). The CDR3 sequence is 14 residues long. Trimming removed 4 bases at V and 5 bases at J, with 15 bases between. Germline V gives CDR1 SGHRS, CDR2 YFSETQ. The CDR3 DNA sequence: TGCGCCAGCAGCCCGACACAGGGTTGGACTGAAGCTTTCTTT. It codes for CASSPTQGWTEAFF.

In DNA form, the CDR3 reads TGTGCCAGCAGCTTAAACGGATACAGTTCAGAAAAACTGTTTTTT. It specifies CASSLNGYSSEKLFF. This chain links TRBV7-6 with TRBJ1-4; D is unresolved. Looked up from germline, CDR1 is SGHVS and CDR2 is FNYEAQ. The CDR3 spans 15 residues. Deletions cut 2 bases from V and 8 bases from J, with 15 bases between. Full variable domain (rest looked up from reference TRBV7-6 and TRBJ1-4): GAGVSQSPRYKVTKRGQDVALRCDPISGHVSLYWYRQALGQGPEFLTYFNYEAQQDKSGLPNDRFSAERPEGSISTLTIQRTEQRDSAMYRCASSLNGYSSEKLFFGSGTQLSVL.

The rearrangement links TRBV18 to TRBJ2-7; perhaps TRBD2 as D (6 bases). CDR3 size: 16 residues. From germline, CDR1 is KGHSH and CDR2 LQKENI. V was cut by 0 bases and J by 1 base, with 13 bases left in between. The CDR3 protein is CASSPPGLSPSYEQYF. The CDR3 DNA reads as TGTGCCAGCTCACCACCCGGACTATCACCATCCTACGAGCAGTACTTC. Complete variable domain (other parts from reference TRBV18 and TRBJ2-7): NAGVMQNPRHLVRRRGQEARLRCSPMKGHSHVYWYRQLPEEGLKFMVYLQKENIIDESGMPKERFSAEFPKEGPSILRIQQVVRGDSAAYFCASSPPGLSPSYEQYFGPGTRLTVT.

The V and J genes are TRBV19 and TRBJ2-3, with D possibly matching TRBD2 (5 bases). The ends were cut back, 7 bases at V and 5 bases at J, with 13 bases in the middle. Germline CDR1 is LNHDA and CDR2 is SQIVND (reference sequence). This CDR3 comprises 13 residues. The CDR3 DNA sequence: TGTGCCAGTAACGGGGATTGGGTAGATACGCAGTATTTT. It translates to CASNGDWVDTQYF.

The J gene is TRBJ1-2, the V gene TRBV4-1; TRBD1 agrees at 7 bases. The CDR3 runs to 15 residues. The junction had 9 bases not matched to a gene; V was cut back by 4 bases and J by 4 bases. Per germline, CDR1 MGHRA and CDR2 YSYEKL. The CDR3 protein is CASSPTGTVIYGYTF. The DNA for the CDR3 is TGCGCCAGCAGCCCGACCGGGACAGTAATCTATGGCTACACCTTC.

The CDR3 bases are TGTGCCAGCAGCTTTCGGACACCCGGGAATGAGCAGTTCTTC. Protein sequence: CASSFRTPGNEQFF. The chain joins TRBV5-6 to TRBJ2-1, with D maybe TRBD1 (5 bases). Trimming pared 2 bases from V and 7 bases from J, leaving 13 bases between. The CDR3 is 14 residues long. The germline V gene has CDR1 SGHDT and CDR2 YYEEEE. Combining the CDR3 with reference TRBV5-6 and TRBJ2-1 gives the whole variable domain DAGVTQSPTHLIKTRGQQVTLRCSPKSGHDTVSWYQQALGQGPQFIFQYYEEEERQRGNFPDRFSGHQFPNYSSELNVNALLLGDSALYLCASSFRTPGNEQFFGPGTRLTVL.

This rearrangement joins TRBV5-4 to TRBJ1-1; tentatively, D is TRBD1 (6 bases). This CDR3 has 13 amino acids. CDR1 and CDR2 from the germline V gene are SGHNT and YYREEE (reference sequence). Trimming stripped 0 bases from V and 5 bases from J, with 8 bases between. The CDR3 reads CASSLGGRTEAFF. The CDR3 bases are TGTGCCAGCAGCTTGGGGGGGCGGACTGAAGCTTTCTTT.